What follows are 6 T cell receptor beta chains derived from one specimen sequenced in a study of blood T cells in healthy people across ages. The use of a sample-barcoded 5' primer and a J-beta primer mix characterized a second PCR of roughly 6 to 11 cycles. MiXCR, applied by TCRdb to the 5' RACE reads, yields one record per CDR3 protein. The sample consists of 600,000 to 1,000,000 distinct CDR3 sequences, roughly 64% of them appearing once. Sequences were obtained from blood. These receptors were obtained from a man aged 25 to 45 in good health.

This clonotype was seen many times. The genes are TRBV5-1 and TRBJ2-1; D gene ambiguous. Trimming shortened V by 4 bases and J by 0 bases, and 11 bases separated the two germline ends. The CDR3 length is 15 residues. Germline CDR1 SGHRS, CDR2 YFSETQ. The CDR3 protein is CASSPTLSSYNEQFF. The CDR3 DNA reads as TGCGCCAGCAGCCCCACTCTGAGCTCCTACAATGAGCAGTTCTTC.

The rearrangement uses TRBV3-1 and TRBJ2-1; 9 nucleotides agree with TRBD2. From germline, CDR1 is LGHDT and CDR2 YNNKEL (reference sequence). This CDR3 contains 17 residues. J gave up 7 bases and V 1 base, and 11 bases lay outside the gene matches. The DNA for the CDR3 is TGTGCCAGCAGCCAAGGCTTTCAGGGCGGGAGGGGGAATGAGCAGTTCTTC. Residues: CASSQGFQGGRGNEQFF.

As for this clonotype: At one boundary the junction diverges from the germline segment, which might be a read error. The V call is TRBV3-1, the J call TRBJ2-5; no clear D gene. Per the germline V gene, CDR1 is LGHDT and CDR2 is YNNKEL (reference sequence). The CDR3 runs 14 residues. The CDR3 region has the DNA TGTGCCGGCAGCCAAGGGCGGTTCGGGGAGACCCAGTACTTC. Encoded protein: CAGSQGRFGETQYF.

The V call is TRBV7-8, the J call TRBJ2-6, with D maybe TRBD2 (5 bases). Germline CDR1 is SGHVS and CDR2 is FQNEAQ. The CDR3 length is 18 residues. The V and J ends lost 2 bases and 0 bases respectively, with 14 bases between them. The CDR3 reads CASSLLGLASSGANVLTF. CDR3 coding DNA: TGTGCCAGCAGCTTATTAGGACTGGCCAGCTCTGGGGCCAACGTCCTGACTTTC.

This clonotype was counted between two and nine times. The chain employs TRBV21-1 and TRBJ2-7. TRBV21-1 represents a pseudogene. There are 15 residues in the CDR3. The CDR3 DNA sequence: TGTGCCAGCAGCACAAGCTCCATACGCACCTACGAGCAGTACTTC. Translation: CASSTSSIRTYEQYF.

The CDR3 DNA reads TGTGCCAGCAGTGAACGAGGGAGGGGGTCACCCCTCCACTTT. Amino acid sequence: CASSERGRGSPLHF. The V gene is TRBV25-1, the J gene TRBJ1-6; D may be TRBD1 (6 bases). With 2 bases removed from V and 10 bases from J, the gap between germline ends came to 12 bases. The CDR3 consists of 14 residues. From germline, CDR1 is MGHDK and CDR2 SYGVNS.